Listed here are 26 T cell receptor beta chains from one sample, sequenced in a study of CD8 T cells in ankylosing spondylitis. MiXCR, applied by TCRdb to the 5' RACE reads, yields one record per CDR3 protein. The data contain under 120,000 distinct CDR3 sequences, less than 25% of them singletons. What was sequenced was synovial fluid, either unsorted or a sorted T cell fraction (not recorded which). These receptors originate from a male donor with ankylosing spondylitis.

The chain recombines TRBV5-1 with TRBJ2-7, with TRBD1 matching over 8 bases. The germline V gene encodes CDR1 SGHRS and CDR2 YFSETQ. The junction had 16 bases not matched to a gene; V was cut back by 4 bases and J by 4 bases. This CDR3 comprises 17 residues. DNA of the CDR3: TGCGCCAGCAGCCCCGGACAGGGTTCGTTTTTTGTTTACGAGCAGTACTTC. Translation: CASSPGQGSFFVYEQYF.

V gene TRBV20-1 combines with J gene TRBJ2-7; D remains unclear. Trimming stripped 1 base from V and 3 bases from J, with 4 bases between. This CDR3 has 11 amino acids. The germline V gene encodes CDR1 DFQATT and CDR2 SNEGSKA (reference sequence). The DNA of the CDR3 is TGCAGTGCTAGAGTAAGCTACGAGCAGTACTTC. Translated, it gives CSARVSYEQYF.

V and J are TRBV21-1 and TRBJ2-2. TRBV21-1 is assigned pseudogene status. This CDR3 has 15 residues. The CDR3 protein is CASSKALVYTGELFF. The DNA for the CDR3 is TGTGCCAGCAGCAAGGCATTGGTTTATACCGGGGAGCTGTTTTTT.

CDR3 amino acids: CASSRGGGGGELFF. The CDR3 DNA is TGTGCCAGCAGCCGTGGCGGTGGGGGCGGGGAGCTGTTTTTT. V is TRBV12-3 or TRBV12-4 and J is TRBJ2-2; D possibly matches TRBD1 or TRBD2 (5 bases each). Between the trimmed V and J ends, which lost 6 bases and 7 bases, there was a span of 15 bases. CDR3 length equals 14 residues.

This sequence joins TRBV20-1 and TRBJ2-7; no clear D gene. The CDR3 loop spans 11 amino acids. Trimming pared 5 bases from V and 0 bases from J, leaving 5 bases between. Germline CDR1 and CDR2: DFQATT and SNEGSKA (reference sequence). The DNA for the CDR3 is TGCAGTGCTTCAAACTCCTACGAGCAGTACGTC. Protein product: CSASNSYEQYV.

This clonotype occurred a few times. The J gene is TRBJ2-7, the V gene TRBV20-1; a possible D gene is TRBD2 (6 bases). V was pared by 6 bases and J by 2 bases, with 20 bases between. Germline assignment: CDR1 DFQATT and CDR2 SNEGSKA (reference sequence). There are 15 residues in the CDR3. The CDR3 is CSATPFGTSTYEQYF. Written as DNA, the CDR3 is TGCAGTGCCACTCCCTTCGGGACTTCGACCTACGAGCAGTACTTC.

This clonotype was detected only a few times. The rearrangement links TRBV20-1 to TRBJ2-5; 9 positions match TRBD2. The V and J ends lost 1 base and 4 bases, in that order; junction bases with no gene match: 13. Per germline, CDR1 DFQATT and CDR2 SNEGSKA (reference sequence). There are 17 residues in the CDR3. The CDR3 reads CSARGARLAGMVETQYF. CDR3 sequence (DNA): TGCAGTGCTAGAGGGGCCCGGCTAGCGGGAATGGTAGAGACCCAGTACTTC.

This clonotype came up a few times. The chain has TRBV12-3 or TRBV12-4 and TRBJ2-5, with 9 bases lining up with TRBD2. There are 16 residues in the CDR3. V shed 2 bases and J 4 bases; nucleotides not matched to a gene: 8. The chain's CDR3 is CASSLPWASGTETQYF. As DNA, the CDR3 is TGTGCCAGCAGTTTACCCTGGGCTAGCGGGACAGAGACCCAGTACTTC.

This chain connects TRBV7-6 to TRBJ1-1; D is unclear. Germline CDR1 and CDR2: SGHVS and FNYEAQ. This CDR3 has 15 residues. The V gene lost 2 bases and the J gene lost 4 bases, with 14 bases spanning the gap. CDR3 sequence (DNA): TGTGCCAGCAGCTTAAATACGGGTCCGAGCACTGAAGCTTTCTTT. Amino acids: CASSLNTGPSTEAFF.

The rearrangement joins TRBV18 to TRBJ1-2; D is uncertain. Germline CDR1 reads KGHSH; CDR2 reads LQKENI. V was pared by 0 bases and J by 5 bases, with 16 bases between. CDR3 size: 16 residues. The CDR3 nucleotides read TGTGCCAGCTCACCACCGGCGGCGGGATGGCTTTATGGCTACACCTTC. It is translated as CASSPPAAGWLYGYTF.

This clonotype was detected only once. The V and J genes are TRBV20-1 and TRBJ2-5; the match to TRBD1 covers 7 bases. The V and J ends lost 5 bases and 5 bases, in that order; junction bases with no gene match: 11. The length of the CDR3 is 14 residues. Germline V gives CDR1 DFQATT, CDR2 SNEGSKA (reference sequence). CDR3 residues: CSAERGHGLETQYF. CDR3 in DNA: TGCAGTGCTGAGAGGGGGCACGGCTTGGAGACCCAGTACTTC.

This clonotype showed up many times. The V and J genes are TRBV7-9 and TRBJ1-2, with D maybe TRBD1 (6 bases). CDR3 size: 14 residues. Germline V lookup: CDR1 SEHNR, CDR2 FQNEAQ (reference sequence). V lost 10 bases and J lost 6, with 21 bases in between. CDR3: CATRGGLSSDGYTF. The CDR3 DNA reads TGTGCCACACGCGGGGGCCTATCATCGGATGGCTACACCTTC.

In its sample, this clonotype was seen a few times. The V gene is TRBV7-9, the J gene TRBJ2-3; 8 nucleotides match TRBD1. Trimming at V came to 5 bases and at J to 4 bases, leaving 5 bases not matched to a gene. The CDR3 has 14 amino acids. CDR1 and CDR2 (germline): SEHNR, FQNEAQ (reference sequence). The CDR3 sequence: CASSPGQGSDTQYF. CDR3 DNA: TGTGCCAGCAGCCCAGGACAGGGATCAGATACGCAGTATTTT.

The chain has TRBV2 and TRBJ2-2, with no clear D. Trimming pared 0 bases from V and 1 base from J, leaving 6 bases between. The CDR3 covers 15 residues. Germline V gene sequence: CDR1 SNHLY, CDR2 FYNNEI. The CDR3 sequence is CASSEATGNTGELFF. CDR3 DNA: TGTGCCAGCAGTGAAGCGACGGGGAACACCGGGGAGCTGTTTTTT.

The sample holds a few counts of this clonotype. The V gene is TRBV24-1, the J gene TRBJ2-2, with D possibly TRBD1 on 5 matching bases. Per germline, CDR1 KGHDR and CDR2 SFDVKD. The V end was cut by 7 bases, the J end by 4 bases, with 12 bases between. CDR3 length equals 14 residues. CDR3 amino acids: CATSPLGVTGELFF. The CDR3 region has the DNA TGTGCCACCAGCCCTCTAGGGGTCACCGGGGAGCTGTTTTTT.

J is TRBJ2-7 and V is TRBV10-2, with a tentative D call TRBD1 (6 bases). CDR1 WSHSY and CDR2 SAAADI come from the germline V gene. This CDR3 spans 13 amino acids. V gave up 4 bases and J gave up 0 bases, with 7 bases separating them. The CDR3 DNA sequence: TGCGCCAGCAGTGGGACAGACTCCTACGAGCAGTACGTC. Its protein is CASSGTDSYEQYV.

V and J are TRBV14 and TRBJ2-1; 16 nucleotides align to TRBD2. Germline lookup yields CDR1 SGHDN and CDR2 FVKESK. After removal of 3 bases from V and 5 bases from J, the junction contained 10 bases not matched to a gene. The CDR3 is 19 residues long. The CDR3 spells CASSHLPGLAGGSNNEQFF. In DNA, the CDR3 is TGTGCCAGCAGCCACCTACCGGGACTAGCGGGAGGGTCCAACAATGAGCAGTTCTTC.

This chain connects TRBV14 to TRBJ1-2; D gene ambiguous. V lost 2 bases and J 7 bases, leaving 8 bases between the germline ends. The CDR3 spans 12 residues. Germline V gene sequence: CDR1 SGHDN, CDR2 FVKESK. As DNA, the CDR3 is TGTGCCAGCAGCCAATACGCCGGTGGCTACACCTTC. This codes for CASSQYAGGYTF.

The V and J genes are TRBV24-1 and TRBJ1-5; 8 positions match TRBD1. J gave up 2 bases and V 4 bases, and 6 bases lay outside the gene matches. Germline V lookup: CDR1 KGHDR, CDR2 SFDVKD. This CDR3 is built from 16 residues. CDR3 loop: CATSDRQGPRNQPQHF. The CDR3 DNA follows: TGTGCCACCAGTGACAGACAGGGGCCTCGCAATCAGCCCCAGCATTTT.

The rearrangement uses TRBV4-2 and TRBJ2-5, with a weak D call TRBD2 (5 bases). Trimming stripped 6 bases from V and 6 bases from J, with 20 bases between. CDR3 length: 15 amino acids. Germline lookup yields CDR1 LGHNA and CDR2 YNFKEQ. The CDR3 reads CASSPDLAGLKTQYF. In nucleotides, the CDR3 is TGTGCCAGCAGTCCCGATTTGGCGGGCTTGAAGACCCAGTACTTC.

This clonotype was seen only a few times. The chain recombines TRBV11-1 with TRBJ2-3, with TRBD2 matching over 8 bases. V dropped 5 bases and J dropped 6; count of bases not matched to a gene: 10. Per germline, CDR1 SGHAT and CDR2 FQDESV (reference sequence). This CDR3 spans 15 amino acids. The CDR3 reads CASSPQTGGEDTQYF. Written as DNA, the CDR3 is TGTGCCAGCAGCCCCCAGACCGGGGGGGAGGATACGCAGTATTTT.

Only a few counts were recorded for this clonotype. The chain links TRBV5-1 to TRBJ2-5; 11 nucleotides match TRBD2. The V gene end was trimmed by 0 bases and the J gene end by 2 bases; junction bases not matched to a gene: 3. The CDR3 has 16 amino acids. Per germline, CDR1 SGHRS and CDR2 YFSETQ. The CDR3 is CASSLELAGEQETQYF. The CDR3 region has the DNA TGCGCCAGCAGCTTGGAACTAGCGGGAGAGCAAGAGACCCAGTACTTC.

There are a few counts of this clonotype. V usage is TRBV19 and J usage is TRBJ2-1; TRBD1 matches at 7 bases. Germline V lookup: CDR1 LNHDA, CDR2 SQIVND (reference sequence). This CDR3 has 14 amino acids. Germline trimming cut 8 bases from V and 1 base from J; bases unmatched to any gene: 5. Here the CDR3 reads CASHVTGSYNEQFF. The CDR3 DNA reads TGTGCCAGTCATGTGACAGGGTCCTACAATGAGCAGTTCTTC.

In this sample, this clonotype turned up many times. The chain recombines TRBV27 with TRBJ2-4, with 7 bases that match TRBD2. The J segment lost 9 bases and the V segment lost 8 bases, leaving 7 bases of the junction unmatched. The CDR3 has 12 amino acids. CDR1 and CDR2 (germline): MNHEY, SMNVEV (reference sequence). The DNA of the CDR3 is TGTGCCAGCGGGAGGGAGGGAGGCATTCAGTACTTC. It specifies CASGREGGIQYF.

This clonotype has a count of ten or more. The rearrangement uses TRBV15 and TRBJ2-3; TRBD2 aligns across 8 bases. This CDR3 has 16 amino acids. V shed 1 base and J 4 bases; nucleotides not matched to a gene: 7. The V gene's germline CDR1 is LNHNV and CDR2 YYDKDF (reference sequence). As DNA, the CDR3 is TGTGCCACCAGCAGAGCAGCGGGAGAGGGGGCAGATACGCAGTATTTT. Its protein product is CATSRAAGEGADTQYF. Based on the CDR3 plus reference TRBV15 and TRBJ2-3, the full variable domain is DAMVIQNPRYQVTQFGKPVTLSCSQTLNHNVMYWYQQKSSQAPKLLFHYYDKDFNNEADTPDNFQSRRPNTSFCFLDIRSPGLGDTAMYLCATSRAAGEGADTQYFGPGTRLTVL.

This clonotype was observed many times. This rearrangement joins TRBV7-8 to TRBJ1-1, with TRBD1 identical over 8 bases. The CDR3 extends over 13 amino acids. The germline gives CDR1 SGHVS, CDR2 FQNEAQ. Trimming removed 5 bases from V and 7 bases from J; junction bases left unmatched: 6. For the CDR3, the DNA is TGTGCCAGCAGCGTCGACAGGGGTCGTGAAGCTTTCTTT. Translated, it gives CASSVDRGREAFF.